This T cell receptor beta chain emerged from a study of blood T cell repertoires in COVID-19. Only in-frame clones appear in the TCRdb table, and some are missing; sequencing was by immunoSEQ multiplex PCR. The sample yields around 300,000 clones, 90% seen once. Two negative PCRs, clearance, or symptom resolution characterized the recovered Cohort 3 donors. The sequenced material came from PBMCs or T cells enriched from blood (not recorded which). The TCR sequence derives from a woman aged 25 to 45 who had recovered from COVID-19.

CDR3 protein: CASSPTTGTGSEKLFF. The CDR3 nucleotides are TGTGCCAGCTCACCGACCACCGGGACAGGGAGTGAAAAACTGTTTTTT. The chain employs TRBV18 and TRBJ1-4; the match to TRBD1 covers 9 bases. This CDR3 is built from 16 residues. Germline CDR1 KGHSH, CDR2 LQKENI. Trimming cost V 3 bases and J 7 bases; bases outside gene matches: 9.